This T cell receptor (beta chain) was found in a study of breast tumors, draining lymph nodes, adjacent tissues. Findings and limits, study-wide: Tumor repertoires ranked between lymph nodes and nontumor tissue in diversity, with V and J gene preferences.

TCRdb redid the calling of the multiplex PCR reads with MiXCR, one entry per CDR3 protein. The sample gives 15,000 to 20,000 distinct CDR3 sequences, approximately 57% of which show up once; approximately 18% is in the top ten. Trimming removed 2 bases at V and 5 bases at J, with 20 bases between. Germline V gene sequence: CDR1 SEHNR, CDR2 FQNEAQ (reference sequence). The CDR3 is made up of 17 amino acids. This clonotype counts as medium-sized (0.01 to 0.1%). The antigen is not known. The source material was tumor-adjacent breast tissue. The V call is TRBV7-9, the J call TRBJ2-3, with a possible D match to TRBD2 (5 bases). This clonotype originated in a female donor with breast cancer. Some clones in this sample may be carry-over from other donors' samples. The CDR3 coding sequence is TGTGCCAGCAGCTTATCAGACTACCTCCGTCAGGAAGATACGCAGTATTTT. Translated: CASSLSDYLRQEDTQYF. The entire variable domain, with the rest obtained from reference TRBV7-9 and TRBJ2-3, is as follows: DTGVSQNPRHKITKRGQNVTFRCDPISEHNRLYWYRQTLGQGPEFLTYFQNEAQLEKSRLLSDRFSAERPKGSFSTLEIQRTEQGDSAMYLCASSLSDYLRQEDTQYFGPGTRLTVL.